Below are 20 T cell receptor beta chains sequenced from a single sample in a study of T cell responses to AZD1222 COVID-19 vaccine. Some clones are missing from TCRdb's copy, which holds only in-frame ones; the method was immunoSEQ multiplex PCR. The data show 150,000 to 200,000 clones, with around 87% seen just once and around 2.9% held by the top ten. The source material was peripheral blood, sampled on day 0 of MenACWY control vaccination. These receptors were taken from an adult in good health.

Of note for this clone: Its ends do not fully match the called genes, so a read error is possible. This chain links TRBV7-2 with TRBJ2-7, with D possibly TRBD2 on 7 matching bases. The CDR3 length is 13 residues. CDR1 and CDR2 from the germline V gene are SGHTA and FQGNSA. CDR3 DNA: TGTGCCAGCAGATTAGGGGGGGACTACGAGCAGTACTTC. Its protein product is CASRLGGDYEQYF.

This chain links TRBV5-6 with TRBJ2-7; 10 bases are a match to TRBD2. The CDR3 runs to 14 residues. Trimming removed 5 bases from V and 6 bases from J; junction bases left unmatched: 8. CDR1 SGHDT and CDR2 YYEEEE come from the germline V gene. The CDR3 DNA follows: TGTGCCAGCAGACCAGCGGGGGGGCTCTTCGAGCAGTACTTC. Encoded protein: CASRPAGGLFEQYF.

The rearrangement joins TRBV4-3 to TRBJ2-1, with 9 bases identical to TRBD2. CDR1 is LGHNA, CDR2 YSLEER, per germline. The ends lost 0 bases at V and 5 bases at J; junction bases unmatched: 5. This CDR3 comprises 16 residues. The CDR3 sequence: CASSQDRSGGNNEQFF. DNA for the CDR3: TGCGCCAGCAGCCAAGATCGGAGCGGGGGGAACAATGAGCAGTTCTTC.

J is TRBJ1-3 and V is TRBV9, with TRBD1 identical over 8 bases. Germline trimming cut 3 bases from V and 0 bases from J; bases unmatched to any gene: 2. The CDR3 consists of 15 residues. Germline-derived CDR1 and CDR2 are SGDLS and YYNGEE. DNA of the CDR3: TGTGCCAGCAGCGGCACAGGGGGCTCTGGAAACACCATATATTTT. It translates to CASSGTGGSGNTIYF. Supplemented by reference TRBV9 and TRBJ1-3, the full variable domain reads DSGVTQTPKHLITATGQRVTLRCSPRSGDLSVYWYQQSLDQGLQFLIQYYNGEERAKGNILERFSAQQFPDLHSELNLSSLELGDSALYFCASSGTGGSGNTIYFGEGSWLTVV.

The chain has TRBV7-2 and TRBJ2-1; 9 bases map to TRBD1. Germline values: CDR1 SGHTA, CDR2 FQGNSA. Germline trimming cut 3 bases from V and 6 bases from J; bases unmatched to any gene: 0. This CDR3 comprises 13 residues. CDR3 in amino acids: CASSLTGGNEQFF. The CDR3 coding sequence is TGTGCCAGCAGCTTGACAGGGGGCAATGAGCAGTTCTTC.

This chain joins TRBV19 and TRBJ1-5; D gene uncertain. Germline CDR1 and CDR2: LNHDA and SQIVND (reference sequence). There are 15 residues in the CDR3. Trimming removed 3 bases from V and 2 bases from J, with 11 bases in between. Here the CDR3 reads CASSIQVGGNQPQHF. The CDR3 DNA is TGTGCCAGTAGTATTCAGGTCGGTGGCAATCAGCCCCAGCATTTT.

The rearrangement links TRBV6-5 to TRBJ2-7; unclear D gene. V was trimmed by 8 bases and J by 3 bases, leaving 11 bases between them. The CDR3 has 12 residues. Germline CDR1 and CDR2: MNHEY and SVGAGI. For the CDR3, the DNA is TGTGCCAGCGCTACATCCTACTACGAGCAGTACTTC. Its translation: CASATSYYEQYF.

The V call is TRBV4-1, the J call TRBJ1-2; D possibly corresponds to TRBD1 (5 bases). The CDR3 has 15 amino acids. Germline-derived CDR1 and CDR2 are MGHRA and YSYEKL. V lost 1 base and J 0 bases, leaving 9 bases between the germline ends. The CDR3 spells CASSQASGPNYGYTF. CDR3 in DNA: TGCGCCAGCAGCCAAGCGTCAGGGCCTAACTATGGCTACACCTTC.

This chain uses TRBV28 with TRBJ2-5; D tentatively fits TRBD1 or TRBD2 (5 bases each). The CDR3 contains 14 residues. The V end was cut by 5 bases, the J end by 3 bases, with 13 bases between. In germline, CDR1 is MDHEN, CDR2 SYDVKM. CDR3 coding DNA: TGTGCCAGCAGTCCCCCGTGGGGGAAAGAGACCCAGTACTTC. Translation gives CASSPPWGKETQYF.

V gene TRBV5-4 combines with J gene TRBJ2-5, with 13 bases that match TRBD2. Germline loops: CDR1 SGHNT, CDR2 YYREEE (reference sequence). The CDR3 runs 17 residues. J gave up 5 bases and V 7 bases, and 14 bases lay outside the gene matches. Written as DNA, the CDR3 is TGTGCCAGCGGCTGGGGACTAGCGGGGAACCATTTGGAGACCCAGTACTTC. Residues: CASGWGLAGNHLETQYF.

The chain links TRBV6-5 to TRBJ1-4; TRBD1 might be the D (6 bases). The CDR3 consists of 15 residues. CDR1 and CDR2 from the germline V gene are MNHEY and SVGAGI. V gave up 3 bases and J gave up 8 bases, with 16 bases separating them. The CDR3 bases are TGTGCCAGCAGTTATGGAACCGGGACAAACGAAAAACTGTTTTTT. It codes for CASSYGTGTNEKLFF.

This chain uses TRBV7-7 with TRBJ2-3, with TRBD1 identical over 7 bases. From germline, CDR1 is SSHAT and CDR2 FNYEAQ (reference sequence). Trimming at V came to 1 base and at J to 4 bases, leaving 2 bases not matched to a gene. The CDR3 totals 14 residues. The CDR3 DNA follows: TGTGCCAGCAGCTTAGTGCAGGGGGCAGATACGCAGTATTTT. Translation gives CASSLVQGADTQYF.

This chain joins TRBV5-1 and TRBJ2-3; no firm D call. Trimming shortened V by 2 bases and J by 1 base, and 5 bases separated the two germline ends. This CDR3 has 13 amino acids. In germline, CDR1 is SGHRS, CDR2 YFSETQ. This CDR3 is CASSFLRTDTQYF. The CDR3, as DNA: TGCGCCAGCAGCTTCCTGCGCACAGATACGCAGTATTTT.

The rearrangement links TRBV27 to TRBJ2-1; D gene unclear. The CDR3 covers 16 residues. Trimming took off 3 bases at V and 0 bases at J, with 12 bases between the two ends. Germline V gene lookup returns CDR1 MNHEY and CDR2 SMNVEV (reference sequence). The CDR3 protein is CASSLLGVSSYNEQFF. The CDR3 nucleotides are TGTGCCAGCAGTTTGCTGGGCGTGAGCTCCTACAATGAGCAGTTCTTC.

DNA of the CDR3: TGTGCCAGTAGTCGACAGGGTCTAACTCTCGGGAACACCATATATTTT. Its translation is CASSRQGLTLGNTIYF. V is TRBV19 and J is TRBJ1-3; 7 nucleotides align to TRBD1. Germline V CDR1 and CDR2: LNHDA, SQIVND (reference sequence). V gave up 5 bases and J gave up 7 bases; unmatched junction bases: 14. The CDR3 is 16 residues long.

The V gene is TRBV9, the J gene TRBJ2-1, with 11 bases matching TRBD2. CDR3 size: 15 residues. Germline loops: CDR1 SGDLS, CDR2 YYNGEE. The V and J ends lost 2 bases and 10 bases, in that order; junction bases with no gene match: 8. Here the CDR3 DNA reads TGTGCCAGCAGCGTCGATCTAGCGGGGGGACGGGAGCAGTTCTTC. Encoded protein: CASSVDLAGGREQFF. The whole variable domain, filled in from reference TRBV9 and TRBJ2-1, reads DSGVTQTPKHLITATGQRVTLRCSPRSGDLSVYWYQQSLDQGLQFLIQYYNGEERAKGNILERFSAQQFPDLHSELNLSSLELGDSALYFCASSVDLAGGREQFFGPGTRLTVL.

The chain links TRBV11-3 to TRBJ2-5, with 10 bases fitting TRBD2. This CDR3 has 17 residues. Germline V gene sequence: CDR1 SGHNT, CDR2 YENEEA. J gave up 3 bases and V 1 base, and 8 bases lay outside the gene matches. CDR3 protein: CASSLGLERGGKETQYF. CDR3 DNA: TGTGCCAGCAGCTTAGGTCTCGAGCGGGGGGGTAAAGAGACCCAGTACTTC.

The chain carries TRBV6-1 and TRBJ1-5; 9 bases line up with TRBD1. V dropped 1 base and J dropped 7; count of bases not matched to a gene: 5. Per germline, CDR1 MNHNS and CDR2 SASEGT. The CDR3 runs to 15 residues. DNA for the CDR3: TGTGCCAGCAGTGAAGGGACAGGGGAAGCCCAGCCCCAGCATTTT. It encodes CASSEGTGEAQPQHF.

Points on this clone: Sequence at one end of the junction differs from germline and may be a read error. The V call is TRBV7-7, the J call TRBJ2-1, with 10 bases that match TRBD2. This CDR3 spans 15 amino acids. Germline V gives CDR1 SSHAT, CDR2 FNYEAQ (reference sequence). DNA for the CDR3: TGTGCTAGCAGCTTAGGGCTAGCGGGAGCTAGTGAGCAGTTCTTC. Amino acid sequence: CASSLGLAGASEQFF. The full variable domain, completed using reference TRBV7-7 and TRBJ2-1, is GAGVSQSPRYKVTKRGQDVTLRCDPISSHATLYWYQQALGQGPEFLTYFNYEAQPDKSGLPSDRFSAERPEGSISTLTIQRTEQRDSAMYRCASSLGLAGASEQFFGPGTRLTVL.

The chain couples TRBV6-5 to TRBJ1-1; tentatively, D is TRBD1 (6 bases). V was pared by 6 bases and J by 4 bases, with 9 bases between. This CDR3 is built from 12 residues. Looked up from germline, CDR1 is MNHEY and CDR2 is SVGAGI. DNA of the CDR3: TGTGCCAGCAGACAGGGTCCCACTGAAGCTTTCTTT. It codes for CASRQGPTEAFF.